Listed below are T cell receptor beta chains from one sample, sequenced in a study of siplizumab effects on memory and regulatory T cells. Sequencing used immunoSEQ multiplex PCR; TCRdb keeps in-frame clones, though not all of them. The sample lists approximately 100,000 clones, around 94% occurring once. Sequenced input: non-Treg CD4+ T cells sorted from blood. The receptors stem from a human donor in good health. Both conserved end residues are part of each CDR3. Each record gives: V gene, J gene, D gene, clone size, CDR3 protein, CDR3 DNA. D genes are given only for firm matches. Clone size is shown for a subset of rows, as once, few, many or a class of expanded clone.

V gene: TRBV29-1; J gene: TRBJ2-7; D gene: NA; clone size: NA; CDR3 protein: CSVILFEASVSKQYF; CDR3 DNA: TGCAGCGTGATCCTATTTGAGGCGTCGGTCTCCAAGCAGTACTTC
V gene: TRBV10-2; J gene: TRBJ2-3; D gene: NA; clone size: NA; CDR3 protein: CASSESTWVPVTDTQYF; CDR3 DNA: TGCGCCAGCAGTGAGTCGACATGGGTCCCTGTCACAGATACGCAGTATTTT
V gene: TRBV7-8; J gene: TRBJ2-5; D gene: TRBD2; clone size: NA; CDR3 protein: CASSPRLAGGPETQYF; CDR3 DNA: TGTGCCAGCAGCCCCAGACTAGCGGGAGGGCCCGAGACCCAGTACTTC
V gene: TRBV28; J gene: TRBJ2-7; D gene: NA; clone size: NA; CDR3 protein: CASSSRVRTSTEQYF; CDR3 DNA: TGTGCCAGCAGTTCCAGGGTCCGGACCTCTACCGAGCAGTACTTC
V gene: TRBV5-1; J gene: TRBJ2-7; D gene: NA; clone size: NA; CDR3 protein: CASSLDVTYEQYF; CDR3 DNA: TGCGCCAGCAGCTTGGATGTGACCTACGAGCAGTACTTC
V gene: TRBV5-6; J gene: TRBJ2-2; D gene: NA; clone size: NA; CDR3 protein: CASSLGGAQTGELFF; CDR3 DNA: TGTGCCAGCAGCTTGGGGGGGGCGCAGACCGGGGAGCTGTTTTTT
V gene: TRBV30; J gene: TRBJ1-5; D gene: NA; clone size: NA; CDR3 protein: CAWSQWESQPQHF; CDR3 DNA: TGTGCCTGGAGTCAGTGGGAGTCTCAGCCCCAGCATTTT
V gene: TRBV28; J gene: TRBJ2-2; D gene: NA; clone size: NA; CDR3 protein: CASTTQIGELFF; CDR3 DNA: TGTGCCAGCACCACCCAAATCGGGGAGCTGTTTTTT
V gene: TRBV6-1; J gene: TRBJ1-3; D gene: NA; clone size: NA; CDR3 protein: CASIRDTEGNTIYF; CDR3 DNA: TGTGCCAGCATACGGGACACCGAAGGAAACACCATATATTTT
V gene: TRBV6-4; J gene: TRBJ1-1; D gene: NA; clone size: NA; CDR3 protein: CASSEHWDTPEAFF; CDR3 DNA: TGTGCCAGCAGTGAGCACTGGGACACCCCGGAAGCTTTCTTT
V gene: TRBV7-2; J gene: TRBJ2-5; D gene: NA; clone size: once; CDR3 protein: CASSLAETQYF; CDR3 DNA: TGTGCCAGCAGCTTAGCGGAGACCCAGTACTTC
V gene: TRBV19; J gene: TRBJ2-2; D gene: TRBD1; clone size: NA; CDR3 protein: CASIPGQSNTGELFF; CDR3 DNA: TGTGCCAGTATCCCGGGACAGTCGAACACCGGGGAGCTGTTTTTT
V gene: TRBV6-1; J gene: TRBJ2-7; D gene: NA; clone size: NA; CDR3 protein: CASSDPTAGVYEQYF; CDR3 DNA: TGTGCCAGCAGTGACCCCACCGCGGGCGTCTACGAGCAGTACTTC
V gene: TRBV28; J gene: TRBJ2-2; D gene: NA; clone size: once; CDR3 protein: CASSNYRGSGELFF; CDR3 DNA: TGTGCCAGCAGTAATTATCGGGGGTCCGGGGAGCTGTTTTTT
V gene: TRBV11-1; J gene: TRBJ2-1; D gene: TRBD1; clone size: NA; CDR3 protein: CASSRPGQVSNEQFF; CDR3 DNA: TGTGCCAGCAGCCGACCGGGACAGGTCTCGAATGAGCAGTTCTTC
V gene: TRBV7-9; J gene: TRBJ1-6; D gene: TRBD1; clone size: NA; CDR3 protein: CASSPPGGHPSNSPLHF; CDR3 DNA: TGTGCCAGCAGCCCCCCAGGGGGACATCCTTCTAATTCACCCCTCCACTTT
V gene: TRBV20-1; J gene: TRBJ1-2; D gene: NA; clone size: NA; CDR3 protein: CSATPVGSW; CDR3 DNA: TGCAGTGCGACTCCCGTGGGGTCTTGG
V gene: TRBV19; J gene: TRBJ2-2; D gene: TRBD2; clone size: NA; CDR3 protein: CASRASGNTGELFF; CDR3 DNA: TGTGCCAGTAGGGCTAGCGGGAACACCGGGGAGCTGTTTTTT
V gene: TRBV5-1; J gene: TRBJ2-5; D gene: NA; clone size: NA; CDR3 protein: CASSKGETQYF; CDR3 DNA: TGCGCCAGCAGCAAGGGAGAGACCCAGTACTTC
V gene: TRBV6-5; J gene: TRBJ1-2; D gene: NA; clone size: once; CDR3 protein: CASSYSGSGYGYTF; CDR3 DNA: TGTGCCAGCAGTTACTCGGGGTCAGGGTATGGCTACACCTTC
V gene: TRBV28; J gene: TRBJ1-2; D gene: TRBD1; clone size: NA; CDR3 protein: CASSLLTGNYGYTF; CDR3 DNA: TGTGCCAGCAGTTTATTGACAGGGAACTATGGCTACACCTTC
V gene: TRBV7-3; J gene: TRBJ2-2; D gene: TRBD2; clone size: NA; CDR3 protein: CASSTTSGSNTGELFF; CDR3 DNA: TGTGCCAGCAGCACCACTAGCGGGAGTAATACCGGGGAGCTGTTTTTT
V gene: TRBV6-1; J gene: TRBJ2-5; D gene: NA; clone size: NA; CDR3 protein: CASSDLFWGTGEQYF; CDR3 DNA: TGTGCCAGCAGTGATCTTTTTTGGGGCACGGGGGAGCAGTACTTC
V gene: TRBV13; J gene: TRBJ2-1; D gene: TRBD2; clone size: NA; CDR3 protein: CASSLPRHRGDYNEQFF; CDR3 DNA: TGTGCCAGCAGCTTACCCCGGCATCGGGGGGACTACAATGAGCAGTTCTTC
V gene: TRBV7-2; J gene: TRBJ2-5; D gene: TRBD2; clone size: NA; CDR3 protein: CASSEGLARETQYF; CDR3 DNA: TGTGCCAGCAGCGAGGGACTAGCGCGAGAGACCCAGTACTTC
V gene: TRBV30; J gene: TRBJ2-3; D gene: TRBD2; clone size: NA; CDR3 protein: CAWSDLPGLSSRDTQYF; CDR3 DNA: TGTGCCTGGAGTGACTTGCCGGGACTATCTAGCAGAGATACGCAGTATTTT
V gene: TRBV28; J gene: TRBJ2-7; D gene: NA; clone size: NA; CDR3 protein: CASSIPGYEQYF; CDR3 DNA: TGTGCCAGCAGTATACCAGGGTACGAGCAGTACTTC
V gene: TRBV5-6; J gene: TRBJ1-3; D gene: TRBD1; clone size: NA; CDR3 protein: CASSSPRGLTGNTIYF; CDR3 DNA: TGTGCCAGCAGCTCTCCTAGGGGGCTAACTGGAAACACCATATATTTT
V gene: TRBV11-2; J gene: TRBJ2-1; D gene: NA; clone size: NA; CDR3 protein: CASSLPLRTYNEQFF; CDR3 DNA: TGTGCCAGCAGCCTCCCGCTCCGGACCTACAATGAGCAGTTCTTC
V gene: TRBV9; J gene: TRBJ2-4; D gene: TRBD1; clone size: NA; CDR3 protein: CASSASPARTGVNIQYF; CDR3 DNA: TGTGCCAGCAGCGCATCTCCGGCCAGGACAGGGGTGAACATTCAGTACTTC
V gene: TRBV10-3; J gene: TRBJ2-3; D gene: TRBD2; clone size: once; CDR3 protein: CAIRASGRTTDTQYF; CDR3 DNA: TGTGCCATCAGGGCTAGCGGGAGGACCACAGATACGCAGTATTTT
V gene: TRBV30; J gene: TRBJ2-7; D gene: NA; clone size: NA; CDR3 protein: CAWSATRQGGFPYEQYF; CDR3 DNA: TGTGCCTGGAGTGCTACTCGCCAGGGGGGTTTCCCCTACGAGCAGTACTTC
V gene: TRBV7-9; J gene: TRBJ2-7; D gene: TRBD1; clone size: NA; CDR3 protein: CASSLVQGVSEQYF; CDR3 DNA: TGTGCCAGCAGCTTAGTACAGGGGGTCTCCGAGCAGTACTTC
V gene: TRBV18; J gene: TRBJ1-6; D gene: NA; clone size: NA; CDR3 protein: CASSAAGRESNSPLHF; CDR3 DNA: TGTGCCAGCTCAGCCGCAGGGAGGGAATCTAATTCACCCCTCCACTTT
V gene: TRBV7-2; J gene: TRBJ2-3; D gene: TRBD2; clone size: NA; CDR3 protein: CARAGGSLTDTQYF; CDR3 DNA: TGTGCGAGGGCCGGGGGGTCCCTCACAGATACGCAGTATTTT
V gene: TRBV18; J gene: TRBJ1-1; D gene: NA; clone size: NA; CDR3 protein: CASSPRQVSTEAFF; CDR3 DNA: TGTGCCAGCTCACCACGGCAGGTGTCGACTGAAGCTTTCTTT
V gene: TRBV5-1; J gene: TRBJ2-1; D gene: TRBD1; clone size: once; CDR3 protein: CASSFEINRGHEQFF; CDR3 DNA: TGTGCCAGCAGCTTTGAGATAAACAGGGGGCATGAGCAGTTCTTC
V gene: TRBV10-3; J gene: TRBJ2-5; D gene: TRBD2; clone size: once; CDR3 protein: CAISDSTSGKRGETQYF; CDR3 DNA: TGTGCCATCAGTGACTCGACTAGCGGGAAGAGAGGAGAGACCCAGTACTTC
V gene: TRBV7-2; J gene: TRBJ2-7; D gene: NA; clone size: NA; CDR3 protein: CASSPRGRGDYEQYF; CDR3 DNA: TGTGCCAGCAGCCCGAGGGGCAGGGGAGACTACGAGCAGTACTTC